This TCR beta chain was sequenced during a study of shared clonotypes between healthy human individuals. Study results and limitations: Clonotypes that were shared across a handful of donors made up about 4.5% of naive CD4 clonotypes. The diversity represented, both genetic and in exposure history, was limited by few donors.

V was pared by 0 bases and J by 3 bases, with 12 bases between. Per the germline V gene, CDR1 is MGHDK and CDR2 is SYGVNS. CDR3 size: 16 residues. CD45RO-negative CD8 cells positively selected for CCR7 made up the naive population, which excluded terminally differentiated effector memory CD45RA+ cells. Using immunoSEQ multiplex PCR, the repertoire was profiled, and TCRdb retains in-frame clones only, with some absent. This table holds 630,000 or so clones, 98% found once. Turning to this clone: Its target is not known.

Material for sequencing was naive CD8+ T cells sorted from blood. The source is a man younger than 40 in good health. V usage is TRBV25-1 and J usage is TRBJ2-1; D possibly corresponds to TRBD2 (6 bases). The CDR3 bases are TGTGCCAGCAGTGAATATACCGCGGGACTCTACAATGAGCAGTTCTTC. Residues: CASSEYTAGLYNEQFF.